This paragraph reports one T cell receptor (beta chain). What it binds is unknown. TCRdb re-analysed the reads in MiXCR, keeping a single row per CDR3 protein. The sample has some 800,000 distinct CDR3 sequences, 30% to 35% seen once. Germline values: CDR1 LNHDA, CDR2 SQIVND (reference sequence). The germline V and J ends were trimmed by 9 bases and 13 bases, with 29 bases remaining between them. The length of the CDR3 is 15 residues. These data belong to a study of T cell repertoires in cytomegalovirus infection. In the study overall: An indication of both CMV infection and matching HLA type came from public TCR beta signatures.

Findings and limits, study-wide: Summed frequency of public TCR beta families distinguished CMV carriers with the relevant HLA.

The source material was cultured CD8+ T cells from PBMCs, sampled from culture after CMV antigen stimulation. The J gene is TRBJ2-3, the V gene TRBV19; TRBD1 is a possible D gene (7 bases). The sequence was collected from a human donor in good health (CMV status not recorded). Some clones in this sample may be carry-over from other donors' samples. The CDR3 nucleotides are TGTGCCAGCTCTAACAGGGGCGGGGAGGCACAAGGCGAGTATTTT. Amino acids: CASSNRGGEAQGEYF. Supplemented by reference TRBV19 and TRBJ2-3, the full variable domain reads DGGITQSPKYLFRKEGQNVTLSCEQNLNHDAMYWYRQDPGQGLRLIYYSQIVNDFQKGDIAEGYSVSREKKESFPLTVTSAQKNPTAFYLCASSNRGGEAQGEYFGPGTRLTVL.